The 7 T cell receptor beta chains listed next were all sequenced from one sample in a study of cytomegalovirus exposure and HLA in healthy donors. Primers: 60 Vbeta forward and 13 Jbeta reverse. The table came from immunoSEQ multiplex PCR; TCRdb's copy has only in-frame clones and leaves some out. Here the sample spans about 37,000 clones, 70% to 85% being singletons. Sequencing input: PBMCs. The receptors originated from a woman aged 18-29 years in good health and CMV-seropositive.

This rearrangement joins TRBV7-3 to TRBJ2-5; TRBD1 matches at 7 bases. The V and J ends lost 5 bases and 4 bases, in that order; junction bases with no gene match: 4. The CDR3 is 13 residues long. Germline V lookup: CDR1 SGHTA, CDR2 FQGTGA. CDR3 amino acids: CASSTGVRETQYF. CDR3 in DNA: TGTGCCAGCAGCACAGGGGTCCGAGAGACCCAGTACTTC. Full variable domain (rest looked up from reference TRBV7-3 and TRBJ2-5): GAGVSQTPSNKVTEKGKYVELRCDPISGHTALYWYRQSLGQGPEFLIYFQGTGAADDSGLPNDRFFAVRPEGSVSTLKIQRTERGDSAVYLCASSTGVRETQYFGPGTRLLVL.

The genes are TRBV10-3 and TRBJ2-3, with TRBD2 as a possible D gene (5 bases). V was clipped by 3 bases and J by 6 bases, with 13 bases between them. From germline, CDR1 is ENHRY and CDR2 SYGVKD. This CDR3 spans 14 amino acids. As DNA, the CDR3 is TGTGCCATCAGTGACCAAGTACGAGGGGATACGCAGTATTTT. Translation gives CAISDQVRGDTQYF.

The V and J genes are TRBV27 and TRBJ2-5; no reliable D call. The DNA end lines up better with TRBJ2-7; the J call may be wrong. The CDR3 is 11 residues long. Germline V gene data show CDR1 as MNHEY and CDR2 as SMNVEV (reference sequence). The CDR3 spells CASSVTYEQYF. CDR3 DNA: TGTGCCAGCAGCGTAACCTACGAGCAGTACTTC.

The chain links TRBV5-1 to TRBJ1-3; 7 nucleotides line up with TRBD1. The CDR3 runs 15 residues. Germline CDR1 is SGHRS and CDR2 is YFSETQ. With V trimmed by 2 bases and J by 1 base, 3 bases remained unmatched. The DNA of the CDR3 is TGCGCCAGCAGCTTCTCGACAGGGTCTGGAAACACCATATATTTT. It specifies CASSFSTGSGNTIYF.

In its sample, this clone was seen a few times. V is TRBV10-1 and J is TRBJ2-7; 8 positions match TRBD1. V lost 9 bases and J lost 2; bases outside the gene matches: 3. The CDR3 has 12 amino acids. Per the germline V gene, CDR1 is WNHNN and CDR2 is SYGVQD (reference sequence). CDR3 DNA sequence: TGCGCCAGGACAGGGGCGACCTACGAGCAGTACTTC. Amino acid sequence: CARTGATYEQYF.

The chain combines TRBV7-9 with TRBJ2-7; 9 nucleotides agree with TRBD1. Losses at the gene ends were 6 bases for V and 3 bases for J; bases not matched to a gene: 6. Germline assignment: CDR1 SEHNR and CDR2 FQNEAQ (reference sequence). The CDR3 is 14 amino acids. Here the CDR3 reads CASRTGGQGYEQYF. DNA for the CDR3: TGTGCCAGCAGGACCGGGGGACAGGGCTACGAGCAGTACTTC.

V is TRBV30 and J is TRBJ2-5; 12 bases agree with TRBD2. This CDR3 spans 14 amino acids. The germline V gene has CDR1 GTSNPN and CDR2 SVGIG (reference sequence). Trimming cost V 7 bases and J 4 bases; bases outside gene matches: 7. The CDR3 reads CASTGLAGSETQYF. The CDR3 coding sequence is TGTGCCTCTACGGGACTAGCGGGTTCAGAGACCCAGTACTTC.